This entry concerns a single T cell receptor beta chain. The data were taken from a study of T cell responses to AZD1222 COVID-19 vaccine. Profiled with immunoSEQ multiplex PCR; TCRdb holds only in-frame clones, not every one. Here the sample spans over 100,000 clones, 85% to 95% being singletons. Germline trimming cut 6 bases from V and 8 bases from J; bases unmatched to any gene: 13. The germline CDR1 and CDR2 sequences are MNHGY and SAAAGT. The CDR3 extends over 15 amino acids. This material consisted of peripheral blood, taken on day 0 of AZD1222 vaccination. The clonotype originates from an adult in good health. V usage is TRBV6-8 and J usage is TRBJ1-2; the match to TRBD1 covers 9 bases. CDR3 bases: TGTGCCAGCAGGGGGACAGGGTCGAATGTCGTAGGCTACACCTTC. Its translation is CASRGTGSNVVGYTF.